These 11 T cell receptor beta chains share one sample of origin, sequenced in a study of shared clonotypes between healthy human individuals. Method: immunoSEQ multiplex PCR; TCRdb's copy keeps in-frame clones and lacks some. The profile shows approximately 1.4 million clones, approximately 98% of them singletons. Sequences were obtained from naive CD4+ T cells sorted from blood. Subset reported: CD45RA+ positively selected. The receptor source for this set is a man aged 30 to 39 in good health.

The chain is built from TRBV28 and TRBJ2-3; 7 nucleotides line up with TRBD1. Germline values: CDR1 MDHEN, CDR2 SYDVKM. Trimming removed 6 bases from V and 0 bases from J; junction bases left unmatched: 6. The CDR3 is made up of 15 amino acids. The CDR3 loop reads CASRKGTASTDTQYF. As DNA, the CDR3 is TGTGCCAGCAGGAAAGGGACAGCTAGCACAGATACGCAGTATTTT.

The genes are TRBV27 and TRBJ2-1; 8 bases map to TRBD2. V shed 2 bases, J shed 7 bases, and the junction held 10 bases outside the gene matches. Germline V lookup: CDR1 MNHEY, CDR2 SMNVEV (reference sequence). This CDR3 contains 16 residues. The chain's CDR3 is CASSLAAGGPLNEQFF. CDR3 nucleotides: TGTGCCAGCAGTTTAGCGGCGGGAGGCCCTTTAAATGAGCAGTTCTTC.

The chain has TRBV10-1 and TRBJ1-4; 10 bases agree with TRBD1. Germline assignment: CDR1 WNHNN and CDR2 SYGVQD (reference sequence). The CDR3 loop spans 13 amino acids. With V trimmed by 4 bases and J by 11 bases, 4 bases remained unmatched. The DNA of the CDR3 is TGCGCCAGCAGTGCGGGACAGGGGATGAAACTGTTTTTT. Translated: CASSAGQGMKLFF.

The chain has TRBV5-1 and TRBJ2-7; TRBD1 might be the D (6 bases). The CDR3 totals 16 residues. The ends were cut back, 0 bases at V and 2 bases at J, with 15 bases in the middle. Germline loops: CDR1 SGHRS, CDR2 YFSETQ. In DNA, the CDR3 is TGCGCCAGCAGCTTGGTAAAACGGACAGCCACCTACGAGCAGTACTTC. Its protein product is CASSLVKRTATYEQYF.

Here the CDR3 DNA reads TGCGCCAGCACCCCGACTAGCGGGAGGGCCCAGCAGTTCTTC. It codes for CASTPTSGRAQQFF. This rearrangement joins TRBV5-1 to TRBJ2-1; TRBD2 agrees at 14 bases. Trimming removed 6 bases from V and 11 bases from J; junction bases left unmatched: 7. Germline V gives CDR1 SGHRS, CDR2 YFSETQ. CDR3 length: 14 amino acids.

V usage is TRBV5-6 and J usage is TRBJ1-5, with unresolved D. V dropped 1 base and J dropped 1 base, with 6 bases sitting between them. CDR1 SGHDT and CDR2 YYEEEE come from the germline V gene. This CDR3 is 14 amino acids long. The CDR3 loop is CASSLSSSNQPQHF. In nucleotides, the CDR3 is TGTGCCAGCAGCTTGTCCTCGAGCAATCAGCCCCAGCATTTT.

This chain uses TRBV19 with TRBJ2-3; 12 nucleotides line up with TRBD2. J lost 2 bases, V lost 7 bases, and 4 bases had no gene match. This CDR3 is built from 15 residues. CDR1 and CDR2 (germline): LNHDA, SQIVND (reference sequence). CDR3 loop: CASMRLAGVTDTQYF. CDR3 sequence (DNA): TGTGCCAGTATGCGACTAGCGGGGGTCACAGATACGCAGTATTTT. Combining the CDR3 with reference TRBV19 and TRBJ2-3 gives the whole variable domain DGGITQSPKYLFRKEGQNVTLSCEQNLNHDAMYWYRQDPGQGLRLIYYSQIVNDFQKGDIAEGYSVSREKKESFPLTVTSAQKNPTAFYLCASMRLAGVTDTQYFGPGTRLTVL.

This chain connects TRBV25-1 to TRBJ1-4; D is ambiguous. This CDR3 comprises 16 residues. V was pared by 6 bases and J by 3 bases, with 17 bases between. The germline gives CDR1 MGHDK, CDR2 SYGVNS. This CDR3 reads CASSNDPRQSNEKLFF. The CDR3 nucleotides are TGTGCCAGCAGCAACGACCCGCGGCAGTCTAATGAAAAACTGTTTTTT.

This chain links TRBV6-6 with TRBJ1-1; 9 nucleotides align to TRBD1. The CDR3 spans 13 residues. The V segment lost 7 bases and the J segment 3 bases; nucleotides outside the gene matches: 3. CDR1 and CDR2 (germline): MNHNY, SVGAGI (reference sequence). DNA of the CDR3: TGTGCCAGCAACCGGGACAGGGACACTGAAGCTTTCTTT. It specifies CASNRDRDTEAFF.

The CDR3 bases are TGCGCCAGCAGCCCACAGGGGGCGCCTGGAAACACCATATATTTT. This codes for CASSPQGAPGNTIYF. V usage is TRBV5-1 and J usage is TRBJ1-3; 9 bases map to TRBD1. Trimming took 4 bases from V and 2 from J; bases not matched to a gene: 4. Germline V gene lookup returns CDR1 SGHRS and CDR2 YFSETQ. The CDR3 is 15 residues long.

The chain carries TRBV7-3 and TRBJ2-7, with D hard to call. This CDR3 has 9 residues. Trimming removed 9 bases from V and 4 bases from J, with 4 bases in between. Germline lookup yields CDR1 SGHTA and CDR2 FQGTGA. For the CDR3, the DNA is TGTGCCAGGCCTTACGAGCAGTACTTC. Translation: CARPYEQYF.